This TCR beta chain emerged from a study of immune cell composition in non-small cell lung cancer. Note on this clone: What it binds is not known.

Assay used: immunoSEQ multiplex PCR; TCRdb lists only in-frame clones, some missing. The top ten hold 4% of the sample, which has several thousand clones, 60% to 85% seen once. Whole-study findings and limits: Overall clonality, unlike maximal tumour-associated clone frequency, did not predict TIL reactivity. Roughly 80% of squamous and around 34% of adenocarcinoma cases had tumour-associated clones >0.5%. Squamous lung tumours showed higher top 10 clone scores and clonality than adenocarcinomas. Smoking pack-years did not significantly correlate with tumour TCR-beta clonality.

The source of this sequence is a human donor with non-small cell lung cancer. The sample consisted of lung tumor tissue.

The CDR3 loop is CASSLLDRDNSPLHF. The DNA for the CDR3 is TGTGCCAGCAGCTTATTGGACAGGGATAATTCACCCCTCCACTTT. The chain couples TRBV11-2 to TRBJ1-6, with 8 positions matching TRBD1. The CDR3 totals 15 residues. Trimming at V came to 2 bases and at J to 5 bases, leaving 2 bases not matched to a gene. Germline V CDR1 and CDR2: SGHAT, FQNNGV.